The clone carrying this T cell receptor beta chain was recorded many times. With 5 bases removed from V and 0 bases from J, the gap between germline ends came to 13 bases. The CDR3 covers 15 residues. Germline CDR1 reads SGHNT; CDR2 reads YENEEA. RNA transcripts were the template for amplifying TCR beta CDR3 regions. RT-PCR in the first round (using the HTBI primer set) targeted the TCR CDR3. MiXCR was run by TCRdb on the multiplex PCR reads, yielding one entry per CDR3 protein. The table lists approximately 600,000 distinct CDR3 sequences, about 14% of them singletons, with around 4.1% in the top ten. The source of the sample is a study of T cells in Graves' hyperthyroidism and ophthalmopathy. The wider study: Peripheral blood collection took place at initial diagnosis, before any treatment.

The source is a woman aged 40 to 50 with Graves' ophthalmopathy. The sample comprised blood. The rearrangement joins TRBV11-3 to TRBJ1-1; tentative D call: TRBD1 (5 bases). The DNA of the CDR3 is TGTGCCAGCAGCCGCCCCTTGGGGGTGAACACTGAAGCTTTCTTT. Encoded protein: CASSRPLGVNTEAFF.